The TCR beta chain described here comes from a study of response to subunit inactivated influenza vaccine. Whole-study findings and limits: Only a handful of new T cells, the authors suggested, are recruited with each seasonal influenza vaccination.

V shed 0 bases and J 2 bases; nucleotides not matched to a gene: 6. The germline V gene encodes CDR1 SGDLS and CDR2 YYNGEE. The CDR3 runs to 16 residues. TCRdb used MiXCR to reprocess the RT-PCR reads, holding one entry per CDR3 protein. The sample includes hundreds of thousands of distinct CDR3 sequences, around 10% of them seen just once. The table lists this clonotype with many counts. Its antigen is unidentified. These same data were also listed under a study on T cells expressing NK-cell markers. This second study notes: TCR beta cDNA was made by 5'RACE template switching with UMIs. Alpha-beta TCR T cells were the sole sorting target in several experiments, owing to an anti-gamma-delta TCR antibody.

This sequence joins TRBV9 and TRBJ1-2; 8 bases are shared with TRBD1. Here the sequenced sample was PBMCs from blood, taken on the day of vaccination. The TCR originated in a man aged 45-65 years who received an inactivated influenza vaccine. Written as DNA, the CDR3 is TGTGCCAGCAGCGTAGATCCCCGGACAGGGAACTATGGCTACACCTTC. The encoded protein is CASSVDPRTGNYGYTF.